This note documents a single TCR beta chain sequence. It lacks a known antigen. Per-base quality was not reported, and no clone a single base away is much larger than it. Inclusive of the bounding cysteine and phenylalanine, the CDR3 is 15 residues long. Only the CDR3 portion is preserved as DNA: 45 bases, with reading frame beginning at the first base. From a lookup of the germline V gene (reference sequence), CDR1 and CDR2 are LGHDT and YNNKEL. V is clipped by 0 bases and J by 4 bases, and the sequence between their germline boundaries is 12 bases long. This sample is part of a study of blood T cells in healthy people across ages (dated by TCRdb to the mid-2010s). For the study in its entirety: Template switching captured roughly one uniquely barcoded TCR beta cDNA molecule per two T cells in model experiments. For two donors (one aged 18 to 30 and one aged 80 or older), the study analyzed two additional independent replicas of 1 million unique cDNA reads from the same blood draw. To avoid experimental bias, donors of different ages were distributed randomly across sequencing lanes. Using deep sequencing normalized with unique cDNA molecular identifiers, the study measured how TCR beta repertoire diversity changes with age. Donors were grouped into four age groups: young (average approximately 16 years), middle-aged (about 38), aged (around 56) and long-lived (over 80). Here is what the overall study found, with its caveats: Compared with the aged group, the long-lived group had more naive CD4+ T cells, fewer expanded clones and increased TCR diversity, a pattern suggesting age selection. Estimates of total diversity based on one million sequenced T cells were regarded as lower bounds and as underestimates. A strong correlation was found between observed TCR beta diversity and the percentage of naive T cells measured by flow cytometry. Since profiling was done on bulk unsorted PBMCs, naive and antigen-experienced compartments could not be conclusively compared. Observed TCR beta diversity per million T cells fell roughly linearly with age, and a significant reduction was already apparent by age around 40. The CMV infection status of donors was not known, potentially confounding age-related changes in expanded clonotypes.

Systemically healthy Caucasian individuals from Russia, 39 in total and aged 6 to 90 years, were included as donors. Each donor gave ten milliliters of peripheral blood, drawn into EDTA-treated Vacutainer tubes. Ficoll-Paque density-gradient centrifugation was used to isolate PBMCs, with at least 6.5 million per sample. Total RNA, at least 5 micrograms per sample, was extracted from PBMCs with Trizol reagent. The percentages of naive CD45RAhigh/CD27high T cells were determined by flow cytometry on a PBMC aliquot from every donor. Library method: 5' RACE. The instrument was an Illumina HiSeq 2500. The second PCR ran for roughly 7 to 11 cycles and used a J-beta primer mix along with a sample-barcoded 5' primer. A template-switch 5' adaptor carrying 12 random nucleotides introduced a unique molecular identifier onto each TCR beta cDNA molecule. Each sample yielded at least 2.5 million CDR3-containing paired-end reads. First-strand cDNA was synthesized from all RNA with the Mint cDNA synthesis kit, primed by a TRBC-specific oligonucleotide. After uracil-DNA glycosylase treatment, a first 18-cycle PCR used universal primers M1SS and BC2_uni_R on all cDNA. The authors processed their data as follows. Each sample was normalized by randomly selecting 1 million high-quality reads, each carrying a distinct molecular identifier. Instead of being binned into consensus sequences, reads that shared molecular identifiers were thrown out. MiTCR, with a Q25 quality threshold and the strictest error-elimination algorithm, was used for CDR3 identification, clonotype clustering and error correction. A nonparametric unseen species model with Euler transformation was used to estimate lower-bound total TCR beta diversity. TCRdb reprocessing: public reads trimmed at Q25 with fastp, clones called with MiXCR, in-frame beta chains kept. CDR3 protein sequences are deduplicated, and each keeps its most common genes and DNA. The V and J calls and clone size come from TCRdb's table, not from the authors' own analysis. This sample holds 1.5 million to 2 million distinct CDR3 sequences; 28% were observed only once. The ten largest clones represent over 7% of the sample.

The chain uses TRBV3-1 and TRBJ1-2, with the D gene not clear enough to name. This clonotype was sampled from a woman in her 30s in good health. Material: blood. The DNA sequence reads TGTGCCAGCAGCCAAGATACTGACCCCAGCTATGGCTACACCTTC. The translation is CASSQDTDPSYGYTF.